This T cell receptor (beta chain) originates from a study of T-cell reconstitution after alpha-beta-depleted transplantation in children (dated by TCRdb to 2015 to 2016). Context from the whole study: T-cell immune reconstitution after TCRalphabeta/CD19-depleted allogeneic hematopoietic cell transplantation in children was quantitatively tracked in the study by means of TCR repertoire profiling.

This clonotype was found many times. Its target antigen remains unknown. The sample holds no much larger clone one base away, and base qualities are not on file. V is pruned by 4 bases and J by 7 bases, leaving 4 bases of the junction without a gene match. From its cysteine to its phenylalanine, the CDR3 spans 15 amino acids. Only CDR3 DNA remains: 45 bases, in frame from the first base. Receptor libraries were prepared by PCR. For sequencing, an Illumina HiSeq 2500 was employed. TCR libraries were prepared with molecular barcoding, using unique molecular identifiers to normalize TCRbeta repertoire quantification. TCRdb applied fastp at Q25 and MiXCR to the public reads, then kept only in-frame beta chains. Each CDR3 protein gets just one entry, which takes the most common genes and DNA from the rows behind it. The sample yields 90,000 to 95,000 distinct CDR3 sequences; 9.5% to 15% were counted once. The biggest ten clones account for around 14% of the sample.

The material sequenced was PBMCs from the stem cell graft donor, taken from the stem cell graft. This clonotype originated in a human donor who donated a stem cell graft to a child with inherited bone marrow failure. The chain is assembled from TRBV12-3 or TRBV12-4 and TRBJ1-6; the junction holds 10 bases that match TRBD1. The DNA reads as follows: TGTGCCAGCAGTTCCGACAGGGGGCAGAATTCACCCCTCCACTTT. Translated, this is CASSSDRGQNSPLHF.